Below, 13 T cell receptor beta chains from the same sample are listed, as sequenced in a study of T cell changes during pregnancy in multiple sclerosis. Some clones are missing from TCRdb's copy, which holds only in-frame ones; the method was immunoSEQ multiplex PCR. This table has about 53,000 clones, roughly 90% appearing once. The material sequenced was CD8+ T cells from peripheral blood mononuclear cells, taken before pregnancy. The receptors originated from a female donor with multiple sclerosis, enrolled in a pregnancy study.

The chain uses TRBV7-3 and TRBJ2-1; perhaps TRBD2 as D (5 bases). Germline V gene data show CDR1 as SGHTA and CDR2 as FQGTGA. The CDR3 extends over 11 amino acids. The germline V and J ends were trimmed by 5 bases and 9 bases, with 8 bases remaining between them. The CDR3 sequence is CASSPGGEQFF. CDR3 bases: TGTGCCAGCAGCCCTGGAGGTGAGCAGTTCTTC.

The rearrangement links TRBV15 to TRBJ1-4; tentatively, D is TRBD1 (5 bases). V was trimmed by 1 base and J by 4 bases, leaving 16 bases between them. This CDR3 is 17 amino acids long. Germline V gene data show CDR1 as LNHNV and CDR2 as YYDKDF (reference sequence). DNA of the CDR3: TGTGCCACCAGCAGAGGGGCGGCAGTCGGGGGTAATGAAAAACTGTTTTTT. Translation: CATSRGAAVGGNEKLFF. Together with reference TRBV15 and TRBJ1-4, the CDR3 gives the full variable domain: DAMVIQNPRYQVTQFGKPVTLSCSQTLNHNVMYWYQQKSSQAPKLLFHYYDKDFNNEADTPDNFQSRRPNTSFCFLDIRSPGLGDTAMYLCATSRGAAVGGNEKLFFGSGTQLSVL.

The chain carries TRBV7-8 and TRBJ1-5, with D possibly being TRBD1 (5 bases). CDR1 and CDR2 (germline): SGHVS, FQNEAQ. The CDR3 is 14 residues long. Between the trimmed V and J ends, which lost 1 base and 5 bases, there was a span of 9 bases. The CDR3 region is CASSLEAGYQPQHF. CDR3 DNA sequence: TGTGCCAGCAGCTTAGAGGCAGGGTATCAGCCCCAGCATTTT.

The chain uses TRBV9 and TRBJ1-1, with 11 positions matching TRBD1. Germline V gene data show CDR1 as SGDLS and CDR2 as YYNGEE. After removal of 4 bases from V and 4 bases from J, the junction contained 12 bases not matched to a gene. The CDR3 contains 17 residues. CDR3 bases: TGTGCCAGCAGCCCACCGGGACAGGGGGTCCGGGGCACTGAAGCTTTCTTT. Translation gives CASSPPGQGVRGTEAFF.

V gene TRBV27 combines with J gene TRBJ2-2; D is perhaps TRBD1 (6 bases). V gave up 3 bases and J gave up 6 bases, with 11 bases separating them. The CDR3 runs to 14 residues. The V gene's germline CDR1 is MNHEY and CDR2 SMNVEV (reference sequence). This CDR3 is CASSFTGLAGELFF. CDR3 sequence (DNA): TGTGCCAGCAGTTTTACAGGGTTGGCCGGGGAGCTGTTTTTT.

The V gene is TRBV27, the J gene TRBJ2-5; possible D gene TRBD2, 5 bases. In germline, CDR1 is MNHEY, CDR2 SMNVEV (reference sequence). Deletions cut 10 bases from V and 4 bases from J, with 19 bases between. CDR3 length equals 14 residues. CDR3 DNA sequence: TGTGCCACCGGTCCCATGTCCGAGGGAGAGACCCAGTACTTC. This codes for CATGPMSEGETQYF.

The chain combines TRBV7-3 with TRBJ1-1; D call uncertain. V dropped 4 bases and J dropped 4 bases, with 16 bases sitting between them. CDR3 length equals 15 residues. Germline CDR1 SGHTA, CDR2 FQGTGA. The CDR3 loop is CASSSYQSGVTEAFF. The DNA of the CDR3 is TGTGCCAGCAGCTCGTACCAGTCCGGGGTCACTGAAGCTTTCTTT.

The V gene is TRBV4-3, the J gene TRBJ1-2, with 7 bases aligning to TRBD1. In germline, CDR1 is LGHNA, CDR2 YSLEER. The CDR3 loop spans 19 amino acids. Trimming at V came to 2 bases and at J to 0 bases, leaving 15 bases not matched to a gene. The CDR3: CASSQLPRGPEGTNYGYTF. CDR3 nucleotides: TGCGCCAGCAGCCAATTACCTAGGGGGCCCGAAGGTACTAACTATGGCTACACCTTC.

The chain joins TRBV5-4 to TRBJ1-1; 8 bases map to TRBD1. J lost 5 bases, V lost 3 bases, and 3 bases had no gene match. The length of the CDR3 is 13 residues. Germline values: CDR1 SGHNT, CDR2 YYREEE (reference sequence). The chain's CDR3 is CASSWTGSTEAFF. For the CDR3, the DNA is TGTGCCAGCAGCTGGACAGGGTCGACTGAAGCTTTCTTT.

The V call is TRBV19, the J call TRBJ1-2; 9 nucleotides line up with TRBD1. The junction had 7 bases not matched to a gene; V was cut back by 3 bases and J by 2 bases. The CDR3 is 16 residues long. Per the germline V gene, CDR1 is LNHDA and CDR2 is SQIVND (reference sequence). CDR3 DNA sequence: TGTGCCAGTAGTATCGTGACAGGGGGTACGAACTATGGCTACACCTTC. Encoded protein: CASSIVTGGTNYGYTF.

The V call is TRBV14, the J call TRBJ1-2; D is ambiguous. CDR3 length equals 13 residues. V was cut by 4 bases and J by 2 bases, with 8 bases left in between. Germline CDR1 reads SGHDN; CDR2 reads FVKESK. CDR3 sequence reads: CASSLSPNYGYTF. For the CDR3, the DNA is TGTGCCAGCAGCCTGAGTCCCAACTATGGCTACACCTTC.

CDR3 sequence reads: CARPQGFGVQPQHF. The CDR3, as DNA: TGTGCCAGGCCGCAGGGATTTGGCGTGCAGCCCCAGCATTTT. The chain recombines TRBV19 with TRBJ1-5, with D perhaps TRBD1 (5 bases). This CDR3 has 14 residues. Germline V gives CDR1 LNHDA, CDR2 SQIVND (reference sequence). V was trimmed by 9 bases and J by 7 bases, leaving 19 bases between them.

The chain couples TRBV18 to TRBJ1-3; D gene unclear. The CDR3 runs to 15 residues. V lost 6 bases to trimming and J lost 0 bases, with 12 bases between them. Germline values: CDR1 KGHSH, CDR2 LQKENI. CDR3 coding DNA: TGTGCCAGCTCCCCCGGACTTAACTCTGGAAACACCATATATTTT. Translation: CASSPGLNSGNTIYF.